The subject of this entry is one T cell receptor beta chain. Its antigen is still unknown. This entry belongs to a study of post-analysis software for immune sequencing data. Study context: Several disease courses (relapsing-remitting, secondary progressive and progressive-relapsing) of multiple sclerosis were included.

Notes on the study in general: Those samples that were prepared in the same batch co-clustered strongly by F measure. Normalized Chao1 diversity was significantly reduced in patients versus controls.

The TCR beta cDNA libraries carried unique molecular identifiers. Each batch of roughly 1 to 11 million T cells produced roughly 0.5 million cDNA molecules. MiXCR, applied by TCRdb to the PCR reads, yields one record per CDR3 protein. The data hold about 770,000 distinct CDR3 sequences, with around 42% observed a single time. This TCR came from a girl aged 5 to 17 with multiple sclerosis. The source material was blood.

The CDR3 is CSARDEGREQYF. In DNA form, the CDR3 reads TGCAGTGCTAGAGATGAGGGAAGGGAGCAGTACTTC. The rearrangement links TRBV20-1 to TRBJ2-5; weak D call: TRBD2 (5 bases). The CDR3 length is 12 residues. V lost 0 bases and J 11 bases, leaving 13 bases between the germline ends. Germline CDR1 reads DFQATT; CDR2 reads SNEGSKA (reference sequence).